Each of the 32 T cell receptor beta chains below was sequenced from the same sample in a study of blood T cell repertoires in COVID-19 (dated by TCRdb to 2020 to 2022). Libraries were constructed by the immunoSEQ multiplex PCR assay. Here the immuneACCESS table is served through TCRdb, limited to in-frame sequences with V and J called. Missing clones are a known gap in these copies; in checked studies unresolved V genes cover under half, and the rest lacks a known reason. In all, the sample holds 100,000 or so clones, and 70% to 90% of those were seen once. The ten largest clonotypes hold around an eighth of the sample. The sequencing sample was made of peripheral blood. The receptors originated from a man aged 45-60 years with active or convalescent COVID-19.

Here the CDR3 DNA reads TGTGCCAGCTCACCGAACACAGGGGGAGAGACCCAGTACTTC. Its protein is CASSPNTGGETQYF. The V gene is TRBV18, the J gene TRBJ2-5; the match to TRBD1 covers 8 bases. Germline-derived CDR1 and CDR2 are KGHSH and LQKENI. The length of the CDR3 is 14 residues. The ends lost 3 bases at V and 4 bases at J; junction bases unmatched: 4.

This clone has just a few counts. V is TRBV5-8 and J is TRBJ2-5; 14 positions match TRBD2. This CDR3 has 18 amino acids. Looked up from germline, CDR1 is SGHTS and CDR2 is YDEGEE. The V segment lost 0 bases and the J segment 5 bases; nucleotides outside the gene matches: 9. The CDR3 loop is CASSLVGLAGESGETQYF. The CDR3 DNA sequence: TGTGCCAGCAGCTTGGTGGGACTAGCGGGAGAATCCGGCGAGACCCAGTACTTC.

This sequence joins TRBV11-3 and TRBJ2-3, with 13 nucleotides matching TRBD2. The CDR3 runs to 16 residues. CDR1 is SGHNT and CDR2 is YENEEA in the germline V gene. J lost 5 bases, V lost 5 bases, and 7 bases had no gene match. The DNA for the CDR3 is TGTGCCAGCAGCGCCGGACTAGCGGGAGAAGGAGATACGCAGTATTTT. Residues: CASSAGLAGEGDTQYF.

The chain recombines TRBV5-6 with TRBJ1-2; 8 bases match TRBD1. Germline loops: CDR1 SGHDT, CDR2 YYEEEE. CDR3 length: 17 residues. The V gene end was trimmed by 0 bases and the J gene end by 1 base; junction bases not matched to a gene: 8. As DNA, the CDR3 is TGTGCCAGCAGCTTGGGGACAGGGCGCACGAGTAACTATGGCTACACCTTC. This gives the protein CASSLGTGRTSNYGYTF.

The chain uses TRBV19 and TRBJ2-5, with D maybe TRBD2 (5 bases). Between the trimmed V and J ends, which lost 11 bases and 6 bases, there was a span of 16 bases. CDR1 and CDR2 (germline): LNHDA, SQIVND (reference sequence). The length of the CDR3 is 12 residues. The CDR3 coding sequence is TGTGCCTGGACTTGGTGCGGTAAGACCCAGTACTTC. Protein product: CAWTWCGKTQYF.

The rearrangement links TRBV19 to TRBJ1-5, with D possibly TRBD1 on 6 matching bases. Germline V gives CDR1 LNHDA, CDR2 SQIVND (reference sequence). V lost 6 bases and J 6 bases, leaving 24 bases between the germline ends. The CDR3 is 17 amino acids. The CDR3, as DNA: TGTGCCAGTAGCAAAACCCGGGACAAGGGTCGAAGTCAGCCCCAGCATTTT. This gives the protein CASSKTRDKGRSQPQHF.

The chain joins TRBV20-1 to TRBJ2-7, with D possibly TRBD2 on 5 matching bases. The V end was cut by 3 bases, the J end by 2 bases, with 17 bases between. Germline V gene sequence: CDR1 DFQATT, CDR2 SNEGSKA (reference sequence). The CDR3 runs to 15 residues. In nucleotides, the CDR3 is TGCAGTGCTAGTCCCGGGGATAGGAGAGCCTACGAGCAGTACTTC. This gives the protein CSASPGDRRAYEQYF.

The genes are TRBV5-1 and TRBJ1-1; 8 nucleotides agree with TRBD1. J lost 3 bases, V lost 4 bases, and 5 bases had no gene match. The CDR3 covers 14 residues. Germline CDR1 SGHRS, CDR2 YFSETQ. The CDR3, as DNA: TGCGCCAGCAGCCAGGACAGGGTTTACACTGAAGCTTTCTTT. Protein sequence: CASSQDRVYTEAFF.

The rearrangement uses TRBV19 and TRBJ1-4; D call uncertain. V was pared by 6 bases and J by 1 base, with 12 bases between. The CDR3 has 15 residues. Per the germline V gene, CDR1 is LNHDA and CDR2 is SQIVND (reference sequence). CDR3 DNA: TGTGCCAGTAGCCGAGGGCTAGGAACTAATGAAAAACTGTTTTTT. Encoded protein: CASSRGLGTNEKLFF. Combining the CDR3 with reference TRBV19 and TRBJ1-4 gives the whole variable domain DGGITQSPKYLFRKEGQNVTLSCEQNLNHDAMYWYRQDPGQGLRLIYYSQIVNDFQKGDIAEGYSVSREKKESFPLTVTSAQKNPTAFYLCASSRGLGTNEKLFFGSGTQLSVL.

This clone was counted once. This rearrangement joins TRBV2 to TRBJ2-1; 13 nucleotides match TRBD2. Germline CDR1 reads SNHLY; CDR2 reads FYNNEI. Trimming removed 8 bases from V and 7 bases from J; junction bases left unmatched: 8. CDR3 length: 15 amino acids. The CDR3 DNA reads as TGTGCCAGCCACCTACTAGCGGGAGGGCCGAATGAGCAGTTCTTC. It codes for CASHLLAGGPNEQFF.

This clone was seen only a few times. The J gene is TRBJ1-6, the V gene TRBV29-1; D is uncertain. The V end was cut by 5 bases, the J end by 5 bases, with 10 bases between. The germline CDR1 and CDR2 sequences are SQVTM and ANQGSEA. The CDR3 is 13 residues long. CDR3: CSVRVENNSPLHF. The CDR3 DNA sequence: TGCAGCGTTCGGGTGGAAAATAATTCACCCCTCCACTTT. Together with reference TRBV29-1 and TRBJ1-6, the CDR3 gives the full variable domain: SAVISQKPSRDICQRGTSLTIQCQVDSQVTMMFWYRQQPGQSLTLIATANQGSEATYESGFVIDKFPISRPNLTFSTLTVSNMSPEDSSIYLCSVRVENNSPLHFGNGTRLTVT.

V gene TRBV24-1 combines with J gene TRBJ2-1; D might be TRBD2 (5 bases). Germline loops: CDR1 KGHDR, CDR2 SFDVKD. V lost 4 bases and J 7 bases, leaving 10 bases between the germline ends. The CDR3 sequence is 13 residues long. The CDR3 DNA reads TGTGCCACCAGTGAAGACTGGAGGAATGAGCAGTTCTTC. It translates to CATSEDWRNEQFF.

V is TRBV7-2 and J is TRBJ2-5, with TRBD2 matching over 8 bases. The germline V gene encodes CDR1 SGHTA and CDR2 FQGNSA. CDR3 length equals 16 residues. V dropped 0 bases and J dropped 2; count of bases not matched to a gene: 5. This CDR3 is CASSLASGSGQETQYF. The CDR3 DNA reads TGTGCCAGCAGCTTAGCCAGCGGGAGCGGTCAAGAGACCCAGTACTTC.

This clone was seen ten or more times. The chain is built from TRBV20-1 and TRBJ2-5; 9 bases match TRBD1. Germline CDR1 is DFQATT and CDR2 is SNEGSKA (reference sequence). Trimming at V came to 3 bases and at J to 5 bases, leaving 10 bases not matched to a gene. CDR3 length equals 15 residues. Written as DNA, the CDR3 is TGCAGTGCTAGTGCAGGGACAGGGCCTAGGGAGACCCAGTACTTC. This sequence encodes CSASAGTGPRETQYF.

J is TRBJ2-3 and V is TRBV29-1; 9 bases align to TRBD2. Trimming removed 7 bases from V and 5 bases from J; junction bases left unmatched: 7. This CDR3 spans 13 amino acids. Germline CDR1 reads SQVTM; CDR2 reads ANQGSEA. In DNA, the CDR3 is TGCAGCGCGAGACTAGCGGTTGAAGATACGCAGTATTTT. It encodes CSARLAVEDTQYF.

CDR3 loop: CASSRAGQGGYTF. Here the CDR3 DNA reads TGTGCCAGCAGCCGGGCGGGACAGGGTGGCTACACCTTC. The chain uses TRBV5-6 and TRBJ1-2; 9 bases match TRBD1. Looked up from germline, CDR1 is SGHDT and CDR2 is YYEEEE. Trimming took 4 bases from V and 7 from J; bases not matched to a gene: 5. There are 13 residues in the CDR3.

The chain couples TRBV11-3 to TRBJ2-1; TRBD2 matches 12 bases. J gave up 0 bases and V 5 bases, and 11 bases lay outside the gene matches. The CDR3 covers 19 residues. The germline CDR1 and CDR2 sequences are SGHNT and YENEEA. The CDR3 DNA follows: TGTGCCAGCAGCCCGGGACTAGCGGGCCCGGGGAGCTCCTACAATGAGCAGTTCTTC. Translated, it gives CASSPGLAGPGSSYNEQFF.

The chain carries TRBV19 and TRBJ1-3; tentatively, D is TRBD1 (6 bases). The CDR3 spans 16 residues. Trimming pared 2 bases from V and 0 bases from J, leaving 11 bases between. Germline V gene data show CDR1 as LNHDA and CDR2 as SQIVND (reference sequence). CDR3 protein: CASSIPGQGSGNTIYF. CDR3 nucleotide sequence: TGTGCCAGTAGTATACCGGGACAAGGCTCTGGAAACACCATATATTTT.

This sequence joins TRBV5-5 and TRBJ1-1, with D maybe TRBD1 (5 bases). This CDR3 region has 13 residues. Germline CDR1 SGHKS, CDR2 YYEKEE (reference sequence). Deletions cut 2 bases from V and 13 bases from J, with 18 bases between. This chain's CDR3 is CASSFVGGDFDFF. CDR3 nucleotides: TGTGCCAGCAGCTTTGTCGGGGGGGATTTCGATTTCTTT.

The rearrangement uses TRBV30 and TRBJ1-2, with D uncertain. The length of the CDR3 is 14 residues. CDR1 is GTSNPN and CDR2 is SVGIG in the germline V gene (reference sequence). V was trimmed by 3 bases and J by 5 bases, leaving 16 bases between them. CDR3 DNA sequence: TGTGCCTGGAGCCCTGTCTTTTCCTATTATGGCTACACCTTC. Protein sequence: CAWSPVFSYYGYTF.

This sequence joins TRBV19 and TRBJ2-2; a weak D match, TRBD1 (5 bases). V was pared by 5 bases and J by 3 bases, with 13 bases between. CDR1 is LNHDA, CDR2 SQIVND, per germline (reference sequence). The CDR3 contains 15 residues. The CDR3, as DNA: TGTGCCAGTAGTCACGCCAGGGTGGACACCGGGGAGCTGTTTTTT. This sequence encodes CASSHARVDTGELFF.

The rearrangement uses TRBV7-6 and TRBJ2-6; TRBD2 matches 7 bases. The V gene's germline CDR1 is SGHVS and CDR2 FNYEAQ. This CDR3 is 15 amino acids long. Germline trimming cut 10 bases from V and 0 bases from J; bases unmatched to any gene: 6. CDR3 sequence reads: CATSGITSGANVLTF. CDR3 nucleotide sequence: TGTGCCACTAGCGGAATAACCTCTGGGGCCAACGTCCTGACTTTC. The whole variable domain, remainder taken from reference TRBV7-6 and TRBJ2-6, is GAGVSQSPRYKVTKRGQDVALRCDPISGHVSLYWYRQALGQGPEFLTYFNYEAQQDKSGLPNDRFSAERPEGSISTLTIQRTEQRDSAMYRCATSGITSGANVLTFGAGSRLTVL.

The chain has TRBV7-2 and TRBJ2-3; TRBD2 agrees at 9 bases. Losses at the gene ends were 5 bases for V and 5 bases for J; bases not matched to a gene: 17. Per the germline V gene, CDR1 is SGHTA and CDR2 is FQGNSA. The CDR3 has 18 amino acids. CDR3 bases: TGTGCCAGCAGCACTAGCATAGCGGGGGTGGAGGACAGAGATACGCAGTATTTT. Amino acid sequence: CASSTSIAGVEDRDTQYF.

The chain carries TRBV2 and TRBJ1-5; possibly TRBD1 for D (5 bases). Germline CDR1 is SNHLY and CDR2 is FYNNEI. CDR3 length: 14 amino acids. Trimming cost V 3 bases and J 7 bases, with 13 bases left between them. This CDR3 reads CASSEVGGKQPQHF. In DNA, the CDR3 is TGTGCCAGCAGTGAGGTTGGGGGGAAACAGCCCCAGCATTTT. Full variable domain (rest looked up from reference TRBV2 and TRBJ1-5): EPEVTQTPSHQVTQMGQEVILRCVPISNHLYFYWYRQILGQKVEFLVSFYNNEISEKSEIFDDQFSVERPDGSNFTLKIRSTKLEDSAMYFCASSEVGGKQPQHFGDGTRLSIL.

The rearrangement joins TRBV11-2 to TRBJ2-1, with 8 bases that match TRBD1. The CDR3 loop spans 17 amino acids. With V trimmed by 1 base and J by 8 bases, 13 bases remained unmatched. Germline-derived CDR1 and CDR2 are SGHAT and FQNNGV. The CDR3 coding sequence is TGTGCCAGCAGCTTAGGGGTCGGGACAGGACGTCTGGATGAGCAGTTCTTC. Its translation: CASSLGVGTGRLDEQFF.

The rearrangement uses TRBV15 and TRBJ2-1; the D gene is possibly TRBD2 (5 bases). Germline V lookup: CDR1 LNHNV, CDR2 YYDKDF (reference sequence). The V end lost 0 bases, the J end lost 8 bases, and 14 bases lay between the germline ends. The CDR3 runs 15 residues. The CDR3 DNA is TGTGCCACCAGCAGAGATCAAGAGGGTGGAGATGAGCAGTTCTTC. Protein sequence: CATSRDQEGGDEQFF. The full variable domain, its missing parts supplied by reference TRBV15 and TRBJ2-1, is DAMVIQNPRYQVTQFGKPVTLSCSQTLNHNVMYWYQQKSSQAPKLLFHYYDKDFNNEADTPDNFQSRRPNTSFCFLDIRSPGLGDTAMYLCATSRDQEGGDEQFFGPGTRLTVL.

The chain combines TRBV11-2 with TRBJ2-1, with 9 bases lining up with TRBD2. Unmatched junction bases numbered 2, after V lost 2 bases and J lost 3 bases. Germline values: CDR1 SGHAT, CDR2 FQNNGV. CDR3 length equals 15 residues. As DNA, the CDR3 is TGTGCCAGCAGCTTACTAGCGGGATTCTACAATGAGCAGTTCTTC. Encoded protein: CASSLLAGFYNEQFF.

V usage is TRBV28 and J usage is TRBJ1-5, with 7 bases lining up with TRBD1. Germline loops: CDR1 MDHEN, CDR2 SYDVKM. The trim removed 2 bases at V and 2 bases at J, leaving 6 bases unmatched. The CDR3 consists of 16 residues. CDR3 loop: CASSLGRQGGNQPQHF. The CDR3 bases are TGTGCCAGCAGTTTAGGCCGACAGGGAGGCAATCAGCCCCAGCATTTT.

This chain connects TRBV11-2 to TRBJ2-1; 7 bases are a match to TRBD1. V was pared by 6 bases and J by 10 bases, with 9 bases of the junction left unmatched. Germline V gene sequence: CDR1 SGHAT, CDR2 FQNNGV. This CDR3 has 13 amino acids. CDR3 DNA sequence: TGTGCCAGCAGTTCTGACAGGGCGGGCGAGCAGTTCTTC. Its protein product is CASSSDRAGEQFF.

The CDR3 loop reads CASSHTSSGSYNEQFF. DNA of the CDR3: TGTGCCAGCAGCCATACGTCCTCGGGCTCCTACAATGAGCAGTTCTTC. This chain joins TRBV4-2 and TRBJ2-1; D gene unclear. This CDR3 spans 16 amino acids. CDR1 LGHNA and CDR2 YNFKEQ come from the germline V gene. V was shortened by 3 bases and J by 0 bases, with 12 bases between the two germline ends.

This clone was observed a few times. CDR3: CASSEVTGDQPQHF. The CDR3 DNA reads TGTGCCAGCAGTGAAGTAACAGGGGATCAGCCCCAGCATTTT. The J gene is TRBJ1-5, the V gene TRBV6-1, with 7 nucleotides matching TRBD1. The CDR3 sequence is 14 residues long. V shed 1 base, J shed 5 bases, and the junction held 2 bases outside the gene matches. Germline V gene sequence: CDR1 MNHNS, CDR2 SASEGT.

The chain combines TRBV7-9 with TRBJ2-2; no firm D call. The CDR3 runs to 17 residues. Germline V gene data show CDR1 as SEHNR and CDR2 as FQNEAQ (reference sequence). Trimming removed 1 base from V and 5 bases from J, with 17 bases in between. The DNA for the CDR3 is TGTGCCAGCAGCTTAGAAACTGGGCTACAAGTAACCGGGGAGCTGTTTTTT. This codes for CASSLETGLQVTGELFF.